This is a list of T cell receptor beta chains from one sample in a study of OX40 agonist ivuxolimab in advanced cancers. Here immunoSEQ multiplex PCR was the method, and the copy in TCRdb shows in-frame clones only, minus some. This repertoire shows approximately 26,000 clones, roughly 91% found once; its top ten account for about 47%. The sample was CD4+ or CD8+ T cells sorted from blood, taken in a trial of the OX40 agonist ivuxolimab. The receptors originated from an adult with an advanced solid tumor such as melanoma, head and neck, liver or kidney cancer. The CDR3 runs from the conserved cysteine through the conserved F or W. Each record gives: CDR3 protein, V gene, CDR3 length.

CDR3: CASSLAPSTGLSYNEQFF
V: TRBV5-1
length: 18

CDR3: CASIFRGGLGELFF
V: TRBV11-2
length: 14

CDR3: CASSTDSSLYGYTF
V: TRBV7-8
length: 14

CDR3: CASSQDLVTNEQFF
V: TRBV14
length: 14

CDR3: CASSDSGVTGELFF
V: TRBV6-4
length: 14

CDR3: CASSQGMGAGNTIYF
V: TRBV4-1
length: 15

CDR3: CASSSFGTGGGGYTF
V: TRBV7-9
length: 15

CDR3: CASSLEGHYGYTF
V: TRBV5-6
length: 13

CDR3: CASSLVYNTEAFF
V: TRBV11-1
length: 13

CDR3: CASSPPGDNEQFF
V: TRBV18
length: 13

CDR3: CASSLGNAGGAQQFF
V: TRBV28
length: 15

CDR3: CASSHGLGDYGYTF
V: TRBV6-6
length: 14

CDR3: CASSLHYGYEQYF
V: TRBV4-1
length: 13

CDR3: CASRYRSGQGETYEQYF
V: TRBV27
length: 17

CDR3: CASSQGLGPLTDTQYF
V: TRBV14
length: 16

CDR3: CASSQGGGGYTF
V: TRBV4-1
length: 12

CDR3: CASSLVQGIGLVGYGYTF
V: TRBV5-1
length: 18

CDR3: CASSVNRGGPGYTEAFF
V: TRBV28
length: 17

CDR3: CASSLGSSGSRDTQYF
V: TRBV5-1
length: 16

CDR3: CAIKGNTEAFF
V: TRBV10-3
length: 11